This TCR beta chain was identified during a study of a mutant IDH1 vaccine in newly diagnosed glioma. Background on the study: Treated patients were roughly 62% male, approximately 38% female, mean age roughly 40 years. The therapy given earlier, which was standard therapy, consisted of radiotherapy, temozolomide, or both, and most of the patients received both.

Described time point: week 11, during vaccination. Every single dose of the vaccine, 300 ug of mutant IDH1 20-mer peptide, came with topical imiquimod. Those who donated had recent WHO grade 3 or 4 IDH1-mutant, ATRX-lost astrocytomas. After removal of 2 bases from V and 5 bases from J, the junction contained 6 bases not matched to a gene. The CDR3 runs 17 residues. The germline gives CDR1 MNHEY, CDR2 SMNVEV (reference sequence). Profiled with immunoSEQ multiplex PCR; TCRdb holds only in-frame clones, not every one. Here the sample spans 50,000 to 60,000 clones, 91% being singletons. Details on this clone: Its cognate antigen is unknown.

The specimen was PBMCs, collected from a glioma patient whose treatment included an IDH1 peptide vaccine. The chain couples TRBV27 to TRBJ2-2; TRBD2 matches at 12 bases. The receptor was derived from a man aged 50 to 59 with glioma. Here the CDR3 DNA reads TGTGCCAGCAGTTTACCCGGACTAGCGGGGATTACCGGGGAGCTGTTTTTT. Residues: CASSLPGLAGITGELFF.